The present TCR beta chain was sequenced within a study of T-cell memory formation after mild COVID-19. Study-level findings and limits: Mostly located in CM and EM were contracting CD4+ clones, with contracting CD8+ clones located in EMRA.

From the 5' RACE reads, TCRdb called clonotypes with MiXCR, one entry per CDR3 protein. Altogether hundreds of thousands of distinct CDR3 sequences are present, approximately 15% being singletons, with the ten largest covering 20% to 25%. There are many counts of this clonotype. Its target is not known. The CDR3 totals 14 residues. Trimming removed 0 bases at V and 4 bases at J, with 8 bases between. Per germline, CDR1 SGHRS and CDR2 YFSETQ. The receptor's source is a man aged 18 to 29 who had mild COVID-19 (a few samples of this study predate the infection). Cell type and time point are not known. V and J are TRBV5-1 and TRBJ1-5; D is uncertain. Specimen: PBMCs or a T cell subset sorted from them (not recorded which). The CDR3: CASSLGQENQPQHF. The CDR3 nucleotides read TGCGCCAGCAGCTTGGGCCAGGAAAATCAGCCCCAGCATTTT. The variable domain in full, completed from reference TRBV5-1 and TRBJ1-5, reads KAGVTQTPRYLIKTRGQQVTLSCSPISGHRSVSWYQQTPGQGLQFLFEYFSETQRNKGNFPGRFSGRQFSNSRSEMNVSTLELGDSALYLCASSLGQENQPQHFGDGTRLSIL.